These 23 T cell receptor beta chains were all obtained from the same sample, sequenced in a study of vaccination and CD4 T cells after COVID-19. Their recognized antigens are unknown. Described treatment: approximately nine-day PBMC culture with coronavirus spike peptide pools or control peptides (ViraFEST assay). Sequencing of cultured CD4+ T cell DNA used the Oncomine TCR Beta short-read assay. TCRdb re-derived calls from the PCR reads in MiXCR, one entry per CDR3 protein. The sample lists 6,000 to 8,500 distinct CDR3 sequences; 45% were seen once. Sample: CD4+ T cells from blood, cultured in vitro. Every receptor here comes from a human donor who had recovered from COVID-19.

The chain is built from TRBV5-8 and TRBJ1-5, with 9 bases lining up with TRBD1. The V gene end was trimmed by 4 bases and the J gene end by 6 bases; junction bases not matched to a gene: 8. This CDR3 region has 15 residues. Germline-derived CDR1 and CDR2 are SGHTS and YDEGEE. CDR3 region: CASSAGQGIRQPQHF. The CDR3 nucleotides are TGTGCCAGCAGCGCGGGACAGGGAATCCGTCAGCCCCAGCATTTT. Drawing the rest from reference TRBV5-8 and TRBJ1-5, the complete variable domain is EAGVTQSPTHLIKTRGQQATLRCSPISGHTSVYWYQQALGLGLQFLLWYDEGEERNRGNFPPRFSGRQFPNYSSELNVNALELEDSALYLCASSAGQGIRQPQHFGDGTRLSIL.

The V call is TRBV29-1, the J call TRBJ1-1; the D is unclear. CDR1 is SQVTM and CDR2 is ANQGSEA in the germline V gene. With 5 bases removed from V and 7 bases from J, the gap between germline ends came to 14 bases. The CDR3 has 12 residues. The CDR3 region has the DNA TGCAGCGTTCGGCGTGATGGTGGTGAAGCTTTCTTT. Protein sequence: CSVRRDGGEAFF.

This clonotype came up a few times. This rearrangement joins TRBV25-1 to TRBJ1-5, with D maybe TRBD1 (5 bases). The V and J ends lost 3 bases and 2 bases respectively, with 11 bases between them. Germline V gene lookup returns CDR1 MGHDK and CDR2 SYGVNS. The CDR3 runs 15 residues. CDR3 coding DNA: TGTGCCAGCAGTGACCGAGGGGAGGGCAATCAGCCCCAGCATTTT. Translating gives CASSDRGEGNQPQHF. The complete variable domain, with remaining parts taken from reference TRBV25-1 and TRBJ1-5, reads EADIYQTPRYLVIGTGKKITLECSQTMGHDKMYWYQQDPGMELHLIHYSYGVNSTEKGDLSSESTVSRIRTEHFPLTLESARPSHTSQYLCASSDRGEGNQPQHFGDGTRLSIL.

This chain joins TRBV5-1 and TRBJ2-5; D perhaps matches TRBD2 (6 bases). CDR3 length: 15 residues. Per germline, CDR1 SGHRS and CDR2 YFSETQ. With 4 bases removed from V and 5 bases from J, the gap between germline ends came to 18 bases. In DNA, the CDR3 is TGCGCCAGCAGCATCGGGAGCCCTAACGGGGAGACCCAGTACTTC. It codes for CASSIGSPNGETQYF.

The CDR3 loop is CSAGQGPYGYTF. DNA of the CDR3: TGCAGCGCCGGACAGGGCCCCTATGGCTACACCTTC. The chain links TRBV29-1 to TRBJ1-2; 8 bases line up with TRBD1. Germline CDR1 SQVTM, CDR2 ANQGSEA. CDR3 length equals 12 residues. The V and J ends lost 7 bases and 4 bases, in that order; junction bases with no gene match: 5.

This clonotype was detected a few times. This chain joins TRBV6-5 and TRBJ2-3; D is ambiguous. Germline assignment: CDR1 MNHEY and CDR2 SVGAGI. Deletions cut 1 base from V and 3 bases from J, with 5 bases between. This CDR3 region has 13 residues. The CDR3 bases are TGTGCCAGCAGTTACTTCGGGACAGATACGCAGTATTTT. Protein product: CASSYFGTDTQYF.

In DNA, the CDR3 is TGTGCCATCAGAGTGGGACAGGGGGCCCTCGGGACCTACGAGCAGTACTTC. Translating gives CAIRVGQGALGTYEQYF. V is TRBV10-3 and J is TRBJ2-7; 12 nucleotides match TRBD1. Per the germline V gene, CDR1 is ENHRY and CDR2 is SYGVKD. Trimming took 6 bases from V and 2 from J; bases not matched to a gene: 11. CDR3 size: 17 residues.

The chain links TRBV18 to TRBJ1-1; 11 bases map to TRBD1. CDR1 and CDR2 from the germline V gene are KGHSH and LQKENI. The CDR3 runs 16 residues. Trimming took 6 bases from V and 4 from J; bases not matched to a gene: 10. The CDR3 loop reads CASSPGTGGFGTEAFF. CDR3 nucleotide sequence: TGTGCCAGCTCCCCCGGGACAGGGGGTTTCGGCACTGAAGCTTTCTTT.

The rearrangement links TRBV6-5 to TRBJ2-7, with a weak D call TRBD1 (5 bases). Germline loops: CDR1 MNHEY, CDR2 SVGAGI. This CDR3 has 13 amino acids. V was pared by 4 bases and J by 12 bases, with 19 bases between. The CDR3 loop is CASSSQTATTLYF. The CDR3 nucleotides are TGTGCCAGCAGTTCCCAGACAGCTACTACTTTGTACTTC.

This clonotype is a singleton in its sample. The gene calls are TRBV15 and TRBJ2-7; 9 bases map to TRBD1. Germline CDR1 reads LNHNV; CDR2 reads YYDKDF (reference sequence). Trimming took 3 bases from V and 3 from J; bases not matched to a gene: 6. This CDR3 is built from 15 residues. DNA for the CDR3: TGTGCCACCAGCAGGGGAGGGACAGGGAGCTACGAGCAGTACTTC. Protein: CATSRGGTGSYEQYF.

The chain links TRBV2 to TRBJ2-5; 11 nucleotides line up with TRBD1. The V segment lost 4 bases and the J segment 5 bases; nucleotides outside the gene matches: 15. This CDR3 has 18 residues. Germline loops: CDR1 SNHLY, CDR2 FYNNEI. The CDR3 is CASSGRRGTGGAWETQYF. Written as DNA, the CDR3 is TGTGCCAGCAGTGGGAGGCGAGGGACAGGGGGAGCGTGGGAGACCCAGTACTTC. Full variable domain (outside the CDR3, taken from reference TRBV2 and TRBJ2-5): EPEVTQTPSHQVTQMGQEVILRCVPISNHLYFYWYRQILGQKVEFLVSFYNNEISEKSEIFDDQFSVERPDGSNFTLKIRSTKLEDSAMYFCASSGRRGTGGAWETQYFGPGTRLLVL.

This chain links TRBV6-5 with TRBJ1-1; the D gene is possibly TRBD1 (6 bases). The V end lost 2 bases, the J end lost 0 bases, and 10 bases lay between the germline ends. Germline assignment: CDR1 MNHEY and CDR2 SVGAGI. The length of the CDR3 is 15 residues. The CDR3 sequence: CASSYQQGLNTEAFF. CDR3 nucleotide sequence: TGTGCCAGCAGTTACCAGCAGGGGCTGAACACTGAAGCTTTCTTT.

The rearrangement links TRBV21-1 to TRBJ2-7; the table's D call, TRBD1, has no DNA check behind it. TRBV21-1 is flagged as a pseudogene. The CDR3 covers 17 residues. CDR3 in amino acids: CASIPGGVFLRAYEQYF. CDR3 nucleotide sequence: TGTGCCAGCATCCCCGGGGGGGTTTTCTTGAGAGCCTACGAGCAGTACTTC.

CDR3 loop: CASSIGTVPSYTF. The CDR3 nucleotides are TGTGCCAGTAGTATCGGGACAGTCCCTAGCTACACCTTC. The chain couples TRBV19 to TRBJ1-2, with 7 bases lining up with TRBD1. V lost 3 bases and J lost 9; bases outside the gene matches: 7. The CDR3 runs to 13 residues. Germline lookup yields CDR1 LNHDA and CDR2 SQIVND (reference sequence).

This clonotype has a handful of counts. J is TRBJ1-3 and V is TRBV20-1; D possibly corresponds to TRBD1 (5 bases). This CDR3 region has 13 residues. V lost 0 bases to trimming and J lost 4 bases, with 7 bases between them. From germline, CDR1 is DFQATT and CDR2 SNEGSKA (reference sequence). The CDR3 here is CSAREAGGNTIYF. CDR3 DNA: TGCAGTGCTAGAGAGGCAGGGGGAAACACCATATATTTT.

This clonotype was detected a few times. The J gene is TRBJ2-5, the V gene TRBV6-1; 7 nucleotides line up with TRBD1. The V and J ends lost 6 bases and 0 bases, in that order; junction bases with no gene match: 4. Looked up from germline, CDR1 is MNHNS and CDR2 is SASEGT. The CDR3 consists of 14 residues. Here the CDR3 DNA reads TGTGCCAGCAGGACACAGGGGTACCAAGAGACCCAGTACTTC. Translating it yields CASRTQGYQETQYF.

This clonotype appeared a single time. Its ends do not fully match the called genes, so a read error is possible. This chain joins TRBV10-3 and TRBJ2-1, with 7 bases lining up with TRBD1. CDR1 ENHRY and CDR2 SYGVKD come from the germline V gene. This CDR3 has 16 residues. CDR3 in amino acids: CAISKSGTDTYNEQFF. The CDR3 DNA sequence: TGTGCCATCAGTAAGTCCGGGACAGATACCTACAATGAGCAGTTCTTC.

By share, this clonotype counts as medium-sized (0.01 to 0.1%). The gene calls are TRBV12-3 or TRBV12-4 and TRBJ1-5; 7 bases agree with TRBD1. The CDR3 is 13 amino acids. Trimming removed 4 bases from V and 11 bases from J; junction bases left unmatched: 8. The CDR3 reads CASSSTGSLAQHF. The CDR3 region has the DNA TGTGCCAGCAGTTCGACAGGGAGTCTCGCCCAGCATTTT.

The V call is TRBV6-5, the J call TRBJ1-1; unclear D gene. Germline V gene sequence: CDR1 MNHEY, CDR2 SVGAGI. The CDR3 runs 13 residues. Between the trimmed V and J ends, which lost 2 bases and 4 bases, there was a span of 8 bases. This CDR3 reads CASSYGSTTEAFF. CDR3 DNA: TGTGCCAGCAGTTACGGAAGTACCACTGAAGCTTTCTTT.

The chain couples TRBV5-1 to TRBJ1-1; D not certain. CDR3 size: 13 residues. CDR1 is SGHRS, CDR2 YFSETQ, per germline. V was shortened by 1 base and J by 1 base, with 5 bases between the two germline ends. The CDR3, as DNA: TGCGCCAGCAGCTTGTTTGGGAACACTGAAGCTTTCTTT. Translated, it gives CASSLFGNTEAFF.

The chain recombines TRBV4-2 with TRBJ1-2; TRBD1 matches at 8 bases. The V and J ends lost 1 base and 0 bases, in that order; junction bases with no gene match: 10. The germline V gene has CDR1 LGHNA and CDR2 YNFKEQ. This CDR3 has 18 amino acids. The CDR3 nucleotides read TGTGCCAGCAGCCAAGTACCCCGACAGGGGCTCGCTAACTATGGCTACACCTTC. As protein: CASSQVPRQGLANYGYTF.

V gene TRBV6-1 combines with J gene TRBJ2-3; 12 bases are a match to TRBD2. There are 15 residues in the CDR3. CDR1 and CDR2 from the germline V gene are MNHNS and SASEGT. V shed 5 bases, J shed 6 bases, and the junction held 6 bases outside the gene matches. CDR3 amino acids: CASSLTSGSPDTQYF. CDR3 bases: TGTGCCAGCAGTCTGACTAGCGGGAGTCCGGATACGCAGTATTTT.

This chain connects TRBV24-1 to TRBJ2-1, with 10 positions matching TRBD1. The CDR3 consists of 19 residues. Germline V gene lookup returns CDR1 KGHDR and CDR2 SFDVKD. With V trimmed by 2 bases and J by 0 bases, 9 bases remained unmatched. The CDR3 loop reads CATSDSTGGTPHSYNEQFF. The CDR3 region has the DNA TGTGCCACCAGTGATTCGACAGGGGGCACACCACACTCCTACAATGAGCAGTTCTTC.